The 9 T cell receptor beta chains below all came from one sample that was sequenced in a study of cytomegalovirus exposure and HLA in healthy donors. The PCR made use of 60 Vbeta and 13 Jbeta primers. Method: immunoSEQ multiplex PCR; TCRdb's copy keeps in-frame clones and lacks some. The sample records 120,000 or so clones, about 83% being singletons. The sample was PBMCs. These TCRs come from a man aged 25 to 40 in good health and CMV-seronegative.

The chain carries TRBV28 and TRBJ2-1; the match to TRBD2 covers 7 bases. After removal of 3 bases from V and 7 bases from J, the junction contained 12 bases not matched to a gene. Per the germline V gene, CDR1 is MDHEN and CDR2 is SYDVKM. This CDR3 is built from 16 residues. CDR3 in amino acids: CASSFGAGVRRNEQFF. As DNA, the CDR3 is TGTGCCAGCAGTTTCGGCGCGGGGGTCCGGCGGAATGAGCAGTTCTTC.

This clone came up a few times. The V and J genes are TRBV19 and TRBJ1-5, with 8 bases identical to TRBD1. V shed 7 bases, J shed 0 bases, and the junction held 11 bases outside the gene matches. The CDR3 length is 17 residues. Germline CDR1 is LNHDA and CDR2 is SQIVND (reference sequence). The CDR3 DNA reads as TGTGCCAGTACCCCAAGCAGGGGGCTCTATAGCAATCAGCCCCAGCATTTT. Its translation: CASTPSRGLYSNQPQHF.

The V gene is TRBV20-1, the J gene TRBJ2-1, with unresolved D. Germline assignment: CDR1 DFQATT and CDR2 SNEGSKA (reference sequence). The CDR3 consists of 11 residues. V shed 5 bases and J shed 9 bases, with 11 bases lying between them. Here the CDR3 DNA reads TGCAGTGCTCCCGCCGGCGGTGAGCAGTTCTTC. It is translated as CSAPAGGEQFF.

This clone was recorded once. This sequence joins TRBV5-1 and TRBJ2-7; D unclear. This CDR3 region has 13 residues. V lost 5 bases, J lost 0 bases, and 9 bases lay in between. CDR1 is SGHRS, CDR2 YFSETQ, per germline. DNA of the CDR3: TGCGCCAGCAGTCTTGACAACTCCTACGAGCAGTACTTC. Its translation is CASSLDNSYEQYF.

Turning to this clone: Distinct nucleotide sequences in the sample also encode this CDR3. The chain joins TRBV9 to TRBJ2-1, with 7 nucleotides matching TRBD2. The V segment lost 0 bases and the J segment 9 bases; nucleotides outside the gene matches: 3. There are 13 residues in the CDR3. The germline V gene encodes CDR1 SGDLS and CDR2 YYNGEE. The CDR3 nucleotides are TGTGCCAGCAGCGTAGGGGGGGGGAGTGAGCAGTTCTTC. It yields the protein CASSVGGGSEQFF.

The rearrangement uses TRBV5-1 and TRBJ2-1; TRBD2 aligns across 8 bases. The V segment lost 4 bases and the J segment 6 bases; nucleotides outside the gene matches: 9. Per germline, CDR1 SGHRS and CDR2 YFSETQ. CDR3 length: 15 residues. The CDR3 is CASSQSGRGVNEQFF. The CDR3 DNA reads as TGCGCCAGCAGCCAGAGCGGGAGAGGGGTCAATGAGCAGTTCTTC.

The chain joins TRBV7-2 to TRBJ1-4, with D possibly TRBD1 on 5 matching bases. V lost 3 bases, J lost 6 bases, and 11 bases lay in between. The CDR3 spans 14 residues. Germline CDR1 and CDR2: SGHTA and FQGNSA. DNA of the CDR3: TGTGCCAGCAGCTTGGCAGGGTCGGATGAAAAACTGTTTTTT. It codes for CASSLAGSDEKLFF.

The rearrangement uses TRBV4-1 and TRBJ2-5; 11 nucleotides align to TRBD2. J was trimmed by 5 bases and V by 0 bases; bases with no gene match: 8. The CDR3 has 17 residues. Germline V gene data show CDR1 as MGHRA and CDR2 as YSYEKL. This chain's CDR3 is CASSQDRLAGSGETQYF. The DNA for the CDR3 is TGCGCCAGCAGCCAAGACCGACTAGCGGGATCGGGGGAGACCCAGTACTTC.

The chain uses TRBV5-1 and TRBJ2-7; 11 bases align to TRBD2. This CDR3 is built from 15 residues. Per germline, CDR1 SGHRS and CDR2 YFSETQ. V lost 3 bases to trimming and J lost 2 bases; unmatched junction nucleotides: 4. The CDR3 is CASSYGTSGTYEQYF. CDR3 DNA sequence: TGCGCCAGCAGCTACGGGACTAGCGGTACCTACGAGCAGTACTTC.